The 31 T cell receptor beta chains below were found in one sample sequenced in a study of T-cell memory formation after mild COVID-19. TCRdb re-called the 5' RACE reads through MiXCR, storing one row per CDR3 protein. This sample has about 290,000 distinct CDR3 sequences, with approximately 16% found just once. Sequencing used PBMCs or a T cell subset sorted from them (not recorded which). The source is a man aged 18 to 30 who had mild COVID-19 (a few samples of this study predate the infection). Cell type and time point are not known.

This clonotype was recorded a few times. The rearrangement uses TRBV20-1 and TRBJ2-3; D remains ambiguous. CDR3 size: 14 residues. Trimming pared 0 bases from V and 6 bases from J, leaving 13 bases between. Germline V CDR1 and CDR2: DFQATT, SNEGSKA (reference sequence). The CDR3 region is CSARDSRGSDTQYF. The CDR3 nucleotides are TGCAGTGCTAGAGACTCTCGCGGTTCGGATACGCAGTATTTT.

The chain has TRBV7-9 and TRBJ2-3; 11 positions agree with TRBD2. V shed 6 bases and J 6 bases; nucleotides not matched to a gene: 5. This CDR3 has 14 amino acids. Germline-derived CDR1 and CDR2 are SEHNR and FQNEAQ (reference sequence). CDR3 loop: CASSVTSGADTQYF. The CDR3 coding sequence is TGTGCCAGCAGTGTGACTAGCGGGGCTGATACGCAGTATTTT.

In nucleotides, the CDR3 is TGCGCCAGCAGCCAAGCCGCACGGACATCCGCCTATGGCTACACCTTC. It specifies CASSQAARTSAYGYTF. This chain uses TRBV4-1 with TRBJ1-2; a weak D match, TRBD1 (5 bases). V was cut by 1 base and J by 4 bases, with 16 bases left in between. This CDR3 is built from 16 residues. In germline, CDR1 is MGHRA, CDR2 YSYEKL.

The chain is built from TRBV20-1 and TRBJ1-2; D is unresolved. In germline, CDR1 is DFQATT, CDR2 SNEGSKA (reference sequence). V was cut by 3 bases and J by 0 bases, with 17 bases left in between. This CDR3 comprises 16 residues. The CDR3 spells CSARRRRDIANYGYTF. As DNA, the CDR3 is TGCAGTGCTAGGAGAAGGAGGGATATAGCTAACTATGGCTACACCTTC.

This clonotype showed up just a few times. The chain has TRBV9 and TRBJ2-3; 13 bases align to TRBD2. The CDR3 totals 16 residues. Germline CDR1 SGDLS, CDR2 YYNGEE. J gave up 3 bases and V 4 bases, and 5 bases lay outside the gene matches. In nucleotides, the CDR3 is TGTGCCAGCAGCCTAGGGACTAGCGGGGCGACAGATACGCAGTATTTT. Amino acids: CASSLGTSGATDTQYF.

This clonotype turned up a few times. This sequence joins TRBV10-3 and TRBJ2-5, with D possibly being TRBD1 (6 bases). V lost 4 bases and J 5 bases, leaving 20 bases between the germline ends. Germline V gives CDR1 ENHRY, CDR2 SYGVKD. The CDR3 has 16 residues. Written as DNA, the CDR3 is TGTGCCATCAGTGCACAGACAGGTCTTCCTGTGGAGACCCAGTACTTC. This encodes CAISAQTGLPVETQYF.

This clonotype was detected only a few times. This chain uses TRBV7-2 with TRBJ2-3; D gene uncertain. The CDR3 is made up of 13 amino acids. The germline V gene encodes CDR1 SGHTA and CDR2 FQGNSA. With 1 base removed from V and 7 bases from J, the gap between germline ends came to 9 bases. Here the CDR3 reads CASSLETGNTQYF. CDR3 sequence (DNA): TGTGCCAGCAGCTTAGAGACTGGCAATACGCAGTATTTT.

This clonotype was observed a handful of times. The rearrangement joins TRBV27 to TRBJ2-1; 11 nucleotides align to TRBD2. Losses at the gene ends were 5 bases for V and 5 bases for J; bases not matched to a gene: 8. The CDR3 sequence is 16 residues long. CDR1 and CDR2 (germline): MNHEY, SMNVEV (reference sequence). The CDR3 is CASSPRPSGGHNEQFF. In nucleotides, the CDR3 is TGTGCCAGCAGTCCGCGCCCTAGCGGGGGGCACAATGAGCAGTTCTTC.

The CDR3 nucleotides are TGTGCCAGTAGTAGACGTGGCAACAATGAGCAGTTCTTC. As protein: CASSRRGNNEQFF. The chain links TRBV19 to TRBJ2-1; D gene uncertain. This CDR3 is 13 amino acids long. Germline V gene data show CDR1 as LNHDA and CDR2 as SQIVND (reference sequence). V dropped 4 bases and J dropped 5 bases, with 9 bases sitting between them.

This clonotype was observed a handful of times. The gene calls are TRBV20-1 and TRBJ2-1; D unresolved. The CDR3 totals 9 residues. Germline CDR1 is DFQATT and CDR2 is SNEGSKA (reference sequence). V lost 7 bases and J 9 bases, leaving 7 bases between the germline ends. The CDR3 loop reads CSVRGEQFF. The CDR3 DNA reads as TGCAGTGTTCGCGGTGAGCAGTTCTTC.

J is TRBJ1-5 and V is TRBV9, with D unresolved. Germline lookup yields CDR1 SGDLS and CDR2 YYNGEE. Trimming took 0 bases from V and 3 from J, leaving 10 bases between them. The CDR3 has 15 amino acids. The DNA for the CDR3 is TGTGCCAGCAGCGTAGGTGCGGCGGACAATCAGCCCCAGCATTTT. It is translated as CASSVGAADNQPQHF.

This clonotype was detected a few times. The V call is TRBV5-5, the J call TRBJ1-3; D possibly corresponds to TRBD1 (5 bases). The CDR3 is 15 residues long. CDR1 is SGHKS and CDR2 is YYEKEE in the germline V gene (reference sequence). With 0 bases removed from V and 6 bases from J, the gap between germline ends came to 13 bases. CDR3 coding DNA: TGTGCCAGCAGCTTGGTGTCAGGGCGAGAAAACACCATATATTTT. Translation: CASSLVSGRENTIYF.

The chain recombines TRBV7-9 with TRBJ1-6, with D uncertain. Trimming shortened V by 5 bases and J by 13 bases, and 15 bases separated the two germline ends. The CDR3 has 13 amino acids. The germline V gene has CDR1 SEHNR and CDR2 FQNEAQ (reference sequence). CDR3 in DNA: TGTGCCAGCAGCCCGATGGGGTATTTTCCCCTCCACTTT. As protein: CASSPMGYFPLHF.

The V call is TRBV2, the J call TRBJ1-5; D gene unclear. The CDR3 is made up of 12 amino acids. Germline assignment: CDR1 SNHLY and CDR2 FYNNEI. Trimming left V 8 bases short and J 4 bases short, with 9 bases between. The CDR3 region is CASADGNQPQHF. For the CDR3, the DNA is TGTGCCAGCGCGGACGGAAATCAGCCCCAGCATTTT.

The chain uses TRBV12-3 or TRBV12-4 and TRBJ2-4, with D perhaps given as TRBD1 or TRBD2 (5 bases each). This CDR3 has 15 residues. Trimming left V 6 bases short and J 8 bases short, with 20 bases between. CDR3 in DNA: TGTGCCAGCAGGCAAACCGGGGCCCCAAACGACATTCAGTACTTC. Protein: CASRQTGAPNDIQYF.

The chain uses TRBV7-9 and TRBJ2-1, with 9 nucleotides matching TRBD2. CDR1 is SEHNR, CDR2 FQNEAQ, per germline (reference sequence). This CDR3 is 15 amino acids long. The V gene end was trimmed by 1 base and the J gene end by 6 bases; junction bases not matched to a gene: 4. The CDR3 DNA sequence: TGTGCCAGCAGCTTAGAAGCGGGGGGTCTCAATGAGCAGTTCTTC. This translates into CASSLEAGGLNEQFF.

V is TRBV20-1 and J is TRBJ1-2; D is perhaps TRBD1 (5 bases). The germline V and J ends were trimmed by 1 base and 3 bases, with 12 bases remaining between them. The CDR3 covers 14 residues. Germline V CDR1 and CDR2: DFQATT, SNEGSKA (reference sequence). CDR3 loop: CSARAPGWDYGYTF. The CDR3 nucleotides read TGCAGTGCTAGAGCGCCAGGGTGGGACTATGGCTACACCTTC.

This clonotype was picked up a small number of times. V usage is TRBV10-3 and J usage is TRBJ2-7; either TRBD1 or TRBD2 may fit D (5 bases each). V was clipped by 6 bases and J by 7 bases, with 16 bases between them. Looked up from germline, CDR1 is ENHRY and CDR2 is SYGVKD. There are 13 residues in the CDR3. CDR3 region: CAIRQGITGEQYV. The CDR3 DNA sequence: TGTGCCATCAGGCAGGGAATAACGGGGGAGCAGTACGTC.

In this sample, this clonotype turned up once. This chain connects TRBV11-2 to TRBJ1-2, with 7 bases that match TRBD1. Germline V gives CDR1 SGHAT, CDR2 FQNNGV. Unmatched junction bases numbered 26, after V lost 4 bases and J lost 6 bases. The CDR3 totals 20 residues. The CDR3 sequence: CASSSLVTGDGDAMGHGYTF. CDR3 nucleotides: TGTGCCAGCAGCTCCCTCGTAACAGGGGACGGGGATGCCATGGGTCATGGCTACACCTTC.

This clonotype was counted between two and nine times. The genes are TRBV4-1 and TRBJ1-5; D unresolved. Trimming pared 3 bases from V and 8 bases from J, leaving 11 bases between. CDR1 is MGHRA, CDR2 YSYEKL, per germline. The CDR3 covers 13 residues. The CDR3 sequence: CASSHVVVEPQHF. CDR3 nucleotide sequence: TGCGCCAGCAGCCATGTCGTGGTGGAGCCCCAGCATTTT.

The chain is built from TRBV19 and TRBJ2-5; 8 bases align to TRBD1. From germline, CDR1 is LNHDA and CDR2 SQIVND (reference sequence). The CDR3 contains 14 residues. V dropped 6 bases and J dropped 1; count of bases not matched to a gene: 4. The CDR3 is CASRITGGQETQYF. The CDR3 nucleotides are TGTGCCAGTAGGATCACAGGGGGCCAAGAGACCCAGTACTTC.

In its sample, this clonotype was seen a few times. This chain links TRBV30 with TRBJ2-2; D is unclear. Germline V gene data show CDR1 as GTSNPN and CDR2 as SVGIG (reference sequence). The CDR3 is made up of 15 amino acids. V lost 0 bases, J lost 1 base, and 9 bases lay in between. CDR3 in DNA: TGTGCCTGGAGTGTATATAGGCAGAACACCGGGGAGCTGTTTTTT. Translation gives CAWSVYRQNTGELFF.

V usage is TRBV6-5 and J usage is TRBJ2-7; perhaps TRBD1 as D (6 bases). The V end was cut by 4 bases, the J end by 3 bases, with 16 bases between. The germline gives CDR1 MNHEY, CDR2 SVGAGI. This CDR3 region has 15 residues. The CDR3 DNA reads TGTGCCAGCAGTTCTCCGGACAGATTATACTACGAGCAGTACTTC. Its protein is CASSSPDRLYYEQYF.

Here the CDR3 reads CASSLDHTNYGYTF. The CDR3 DNA reads TGTGCCAGCAGCTTAGATCACACGAACTATGGCTACACCTTC. The V and J genes are TRBV11-2 and TRBJ1-2; D not certain. The CDR3 has 14 amino acids. V was shortened by 0 bases and J by 2 bases, with 7 bases between the two germline ends. Germline loops: CDR1 SGHAT, CDR2 FQNNGV.

This chain links TRBV7-3 with TRBJ2-5; possible D gene TRBD2, 5 bases. Trimming took 5 bases from V and 4 from J, leaving 11 bases between them. The CDR3 is made up of 13 amino acids. Germline V CDR1 and CDR2: SGHTA, FQGTGA. Written as DNA, the CDR3 is TGTGCCAGCAGCAGGAGAGAGGGAGAGACCCAGTACTTC. Amino acids: CASSRREGETQYF.

This clonotype was counted between two and nine times. The chain's CDR3 is CASSPSLMSSYEQYF. CDR3 in DNA: TGTGCCAGCAGCCCTAGCTTAATGTCCTCCTACGAGCAGTACTTC. V gene TRBV4-2 combines with J gene TRBJ2-7, with D possibly TRBD2 on 5 matching bases. From germline, CDR1 is LGHNA and CDR2 YNFKEQ. V was pared by 4 bases and J by 0 bases, with 13 bases between. This CDR3 comprises 15 residues.

This clonotype was found a few times. The chain links TRBV7-6 to TRBJ2-3; D may be TRBD1 (6 bases). Germline V gene lookup returns CDR1 SGHVS and CDR2 FNYEAQ. This CDR3 contains 15 residues. The ends were cut back, 7 bases at V and 2 bases at J, with 16 bases in the middle. CDR3: CASTRSGDPTDTQYF. CDR3 nucleotide sequence: TGTGCCAGCACCAGATCAGGGGATCCCACAGATACGCAGTATTTT.

This rearrangement joins TRBV7-2 to TRBJ1-1; D may be TRBD1 (6 bases). V shed 6 bases and J shed 3 bases, with 14 bases lying between them. The CDR3 runs 14 residues. The germline CDR1 and CDR2 sequences are SGHTA and FQGNSA. The CDR3 loop reads CASRTGPLDTEAFF. CDR3 coding DNA: TGTGCCAGCAGGACAGGCCCCCTGGACACTGAAGCTTTCTTT.

This clonotype showed up just a few times. The CDR3 coding sequence is TGTGCCAGCAGTGAAAATCCCGGGACGGGGTGGAACGAGCAGTACTTC. Protein: CASSENPGTGWNEQYF. The rearrangement joins TRBV6-1 to TRBJ2-7; tentatively, D is TRBD1 or TRBD2 (5 bases each). The length of the CDR3 is 16 residues. Deletions cut 2 bases from V and 5 bases from J, with 19 bases between. Germline lookup yields CDR1 MNHNS and CDR2 SASEGT.

The rearrangement links TRBV6-1 to TRBJ1-1; TRBD1 is a possible D gene (5 bases). The CDR3 covers 14 residues. The germline V and J ends were trimmed by 7 bases and 4 bases, with 16 bases remaining between them. Germline V gene lookup returns CDR1 MNHNS and CDR2 SASEGT. CDR3 nucleotide sequence: TGTGCCAGCATCAACCGGGGTGACAGCACTGAAGCTTTCTTT. This sequence encodes CASINRGDSTEAFF.

The chain links TRBV6-2 or TRBV6-3 to TRBJ1-2; D is ambiguous. Trimming left V 2 bases short and J 8 bases short, with 18 bases between. The CDR3 loop spans 15 amino acids. Germline V gives CDR1 MNHEY, CDR2 SVGEGT. CDR3 sequence reads: CASSYPDDDAGGYTF. CDR3 bases: TGTGCCAGCAGTTACCCGGACGACGACGCGGGGGGCTACACCTTC.